This T cell receptor (beta chain) was captured by sequencing in a study of T cells after posttransplantation cyclophosphamide. General observations from the study: Recipient CMV seropositivity and CMV reactivation strongly tracked TRB clonality. Blood and skin or GI T cell repertoires showed limited TRB overlap. Donor-recipient repertoire similarity was low at 1-2 months, rising over year one.

Cyclophosphamide on days +3 and +4 followed busulfan-fludarabine conditioning and a marrow graft. Data came from immunoSEQ multiplex PCR; TCRdb stores just in-frame clones and leaves some out. The sample contains over 9,000 clones, approximately 80% of which appear only once. A word on this clone: As yet, its antigen is unknown.

CDR1 and CDR2 from the germline V gene are MNHNS and SASEGT. With 6 bases removed from V and 4 bases from J, the gap between germline ends came to 12 bases. CDR3 length: 13 amino acids. The TCR originated in a female patient aged 45 to 65 who received an allogeneic stem cell transplant from a related donor, was CMV-positive, and had no GVHD. Some T cells here may be from the graft donor. The sequenced sample was PBMCs, obtained after allogeneic stem cell transplant with posttransplant cyclophosphamide. The chain recombines TRBV6-1 with TRBJ1-2; D is unclear. The CDR3 sequence is CASRANRVYGYTF. CDR3 DNA sequence: TGTGCCAGCAGAGCTAACAGAGTCTATGGCTACACCTTC.